Detailed here is one TCR beta chain. TCRdb's table, derived via immunoSEQ multiplex PCR, lists solely in-frame clones and lacks some. The sample has roughly 440,000 clones, around 88% seen once. This record belongs to a study of blood T cell repertoires in COVID-19. At the level of the study: The United States, Italy and Spain supplied acute and convalescent COVID-19 samples.

V lost 5 bases to trimming and J lost 9 bases; unmatched junction nucleotides: 4. This CDR3 comprises 13 residues. Germline CDR1 is SGHRS and CDR2 is YFSETQ. V gene TRBV5-1 combines with J gene TRBJ2-1, with 11 nucleotides matching TRBD2. The source material was peripheral blood. The TCR sequence derives from a woman aged 45 to 65 with COVID-19, enrolled during active disease. The CDR3 region is CASSSGLAGEQFF. The DNA of the CDR3 is TGCGCCAGCAGTTCCGGACTAGCGGGTGAGCAGTTCTTC. The full variable domain, rest sourced from reference TRBV5-1 and TRBJ2-1, is KAGVTQTPRYLIKTRGQQVTLSCSPISGHRSVSWYQQTPGQGLQFLFEYFSETQRNKGNFPGRFSGRQFSNSRSEMNVSTLELGDSALYLCASSSGLAGEQFFGPGTRLTVL.